The rows below give T cell receptor beta chains drawn from one sample of a study of T cell changes during pregnancy in multiple sclerosis. Measured with immunoSEQ multiplex PCR; TCRdb has only the in-frame clones, and not every one. The sample carries roughly 62,000 clones, 80% to 90% recorded once. Sequenced material: peripheral blood, taken in the first trimester of pregnancy. The receptors were gathered from a female donor with multiple sclerosis, enrolled in a pregnancy study. Each CDR3 is given with its conserved first and last residue. The D gene is left open where the match is weak. The size entry is marked missing in some rows and otherwise reads once, few, many or a size class.

TRBV7-2	TRBJ1-5	-	-	TGTGCCAGCAGTGACAGAGTCAATCAGCCCCAGCATTTT	CASSDRVNQPQHF
TRBV4-2	TRBJ2-2	TRBD1	once	TGTGCCAGCAGCCCCCAGGGGGCGATCCTCCTTACCGGGGAGCTGTTTTTT	CASSPQGAILLTGELFF
TRBV9	TRBJ2-7	-	-	TGTGCCAGCAGCGCGAAAACTAGGTCCGAGCAGTACTTC	CASSAKTRSEQYF
TRBV5-1	TRBJ1-1	-	-	TGCGCCAGCACCCTCGACACCTTTGGGAACACTGAAGCTTTCTTT	CASTLDTFGNTEAFF
TRBV2	TRBJ2-5	-	-	TGTGCCAGCACGGTCGTAGAGCGGATCGAGACCCAGTACTTC	CASTVVERIETQYF
TRBV30	TRBJ2-7	-	-	TGTGCCTGGACTGGTGGGACACCCAGTACGAGGGAGCAGTACTTC	CAWTGGTPSTREQYF
TRBV5-4	TRBJ2-7	TRBD2	once	TGTGCCAGCAGCTTGGGGGGACTAGCGGGCCCCTACGAGCAGTACTTC	CASSLGGLAGPYEQYF
TRBV6-5	TRBJ1-5	-	-	TGTGCCAGCAGTTACGAGGCGGAACAGCCCCAGCATTTT	CASSYEAEQPQHF
TRBV6-4	TRBJ1-6	TRBD1	-	TGTGCCAGCAGCCGACAGGGCAATTCACCCCTCCACTTT	CASSRQGNSPLHF
TRBV6-5	TRBJ2-1	TRBD1	-	TGTGCCAGCAGTTACCTCGGGACAGGGTACAATGAGCAGTTCTTC	CASSYLGTGYNEQFF
TRBV14	TRBJ2-7	TRBD2	-	TGTGCCAGCAGCCAAGACTACGGACTAGCGAGCTACGAGCAGTACTTC	CASSQDYGLASYEQYF
TRBV6-1	TRBJ1-5	TRBD1	-	TGTGCCAGCAGTGCCGGACAGGGGGGTCAGCCCCAGCATTTT	CASSAGQGGQPQHF
TRBV23-1	TRBJ1-1	-	few	TGCGCCAGCAGTCAATCGGAAGGGGGCACTGAAGCTTTCTTT	CASSQSEGGTEAFF
TRBV7-9	TRBJ1-5	-	-	TGTGCCAGCAGCTTAGGGCAGGGCGGGCCCCAGCATTTT	CASSLGQGGPQHF
TRBV5-4	TRBJ1-2	-	-	TGTGCCAGCAGCTCTGGCCCCCAGGCCGACTATGGCTACACCTTC	CASSSGPQADYGYTF
TRBV6-8	TRBJ2-3	TRBD2	-	TGTGCCAGCAATTGGACGGCGGTTAGCGGGGTAAGCACAGATACGCAGTATTTT	CASNWTAVSGVSTDTQYF
TRBV5-6	TRBJ1-3	TRBD1	once	TGTGCCAGCAGCCCCCTGGGGACAGGGGCTGGAAACACCATATATTTT	CASSPLGTGAGNTIYF
TRBV19	TRBJ1-1	-	-	TGTGCCAGTAGTATCGACATGCGAGAAGCTTTCTTT	CASSIDMREAFF
TRBV5-1	TRBJ2-1	-	once	TGCGCCAGCTGGGGGGATCTATACAATGAGCAGTTCTTC	CASWGDLYNEQFF
TRBV2	TRBJ2-2	-	-	TGTGCCAGCAACCAGAGGGATTGGACCGGGGAGCTGTTTTTT	CASNQRDWTGELFF
TRBV7-2	TRBJ1-2	-	-	TGTGCCAGCAGCTTAATGGGCGTGACGCCAGGGGACTATGGCTACACCTTC	CASSLMGVTPGDYGYTF
TRBV5-5	TRBJ1-2	-	-	TGTGCCAGCAGCCGATCGCCCATCCTATATGGCTACACCTTC	CASSRSPILYGYTF
TRBV27	TRBJ2-3	TRBD2	-	TGTGCCAGCAGTCCAAGGACTAGCGGCACAGATACGCAGTATTTT	CASSPRTSGTDTQYF
TRBV6-1	TRBJ1-2	-	-	TGTGCCAGCAGTGAAAAGGGGGGGTGGGAGGCCTATGGCTACACCTTC	CASSEKGGWEAYGYTF
TRBV5-8	TRBJ1-2	TRBD1	-	TGTGCCAGCAGCCCGAGGACAGGGGGCCAAAACTATGGCTACACCTTC	CASSPRTGGQNYGYTF
TRBV10-1	TRBJ2-7	-	-	TGCGCCAGCAGTGACCCTTATCGGCCTAGCGTTTCCTACGAGCAGTACTTC	CASSDPYRPSVSYEQYF
TRBV5-1	TRBJ2-2	-	-	TGCGCCAGCAGCTTGGCCTCGGGAGAGGCCGGGGAGCTGTTTTTT	CASSLASGEAGELFF
TRBV7-3	TRBJ1-1	-	many	TGTGCCAGCAGTTTCACGGTGAACACTGAAGCTTTCTTT	CASSFTVNTEAFF
TRBV5-1	TRBJ1-5	-	-	TGTGCCAGCAGCTCAACACCCAATCAGCCCCAGCATTTT	CASSSTPNQPQHF
TRBV7-2	TRBJ2-7	TRBD1	-	TGTGCCAGCAGCTTAGGGGGACTGCGGACAGGGGATTTGCACTTC	CASSLGGLRTGDLHF
TRBV27	TRBJ2-7	-	-	TGTGCCAGCAGAGGGGTTGCCTACGAGCAGTACTTC	CASRGVAYEQYF
TRBV4-2	TRBJ1-2	-	-	TGTGCCAGCAGCCAACTCACAGGGTTTGGCTACACCTTC	CASSQLTGFGYTF
TRBV28	TRBJ1-5	TRBD1	-	TGTGCCAGCAGCCGACCGGGACAGGGGAGTCCCCAGCATTTT	CASSRPGQGSPQHF
TRBV27	TRBJ1-2	-	-	TGTGCCAGCAGTTTAGGGGGTGTCGTGGGGGCTGGCTACACCTTC	CASSLGGVVGAGYTF
TRBV6-6	TRBJ1-1	TRBD1	once	TGTGCCAGCAGTCCTCGAACGACAGGGGCAAACACTGAAGCTTTCTTT	CASSPRTTGANTEAFF
TRBV10-1	TRBJ2-5	-	-	TGCGCCAGCAGTTTTTCCAGCGGGCCCGGTGGAGAGACCCAGTACTTC	CASSFSSGPGGETQYF
TRBV6-1	TRBJ2-1	TRBD2	-	TGTGCCAGCAGGCTGCTAGCGGGAGCCGTTAATGAGCAGTTCTTC	CASRLLAGAVNEQFF
TRBV15	TRBJ1-1	-	-	TGTGCCACCAGCACCCAAGACCGGGGAAAAGCTTTCTTT	CATSTQDRGKAFF
TRBV18	TRBJ2-7	TRBD2	few	TGTGCCAGCTCACCCGGGACTAGCGGATTCTACGAGCAGTACTTC	CASSPGTSGFYEQYF
TRBV2	TRBJ2-1	-	-	TGTGCCAGCAAGGCGGAATACAATGAGCAGTTCTTC	CASKAEYNEQFF
TRBV9	TRBJ1-3	-	-	TGTGCCAGCAGACCCGGAAGGGGGACCTCTGGAAACACCATATATTTT	CASRPGRGTSGNTIYF
TRBV19	TRBJ1-1	-	-	TGTGCCAGTAGTATCCCTTTCAGTAGGGGGATCACTGAAGCTTTCTTT	CASSIPFSRGITEAFF
TRBV19	TRBJ2-2	-	-	TGTGCCAGTAGTAATGCGGGGAAGAACACCGGGGAGCTGTTTTTT	CASSNAGKNTGELFF
TRBV27	TRBJ2-3	TRBD2	-	TGTGCCAGCAGCTTAGCTAGCGGGTGGAACACAGATACGCAGTATTTT	CASSLASGWNTDTQYF
TRBV5-4	TRBJ2-7	TRBD1	-	TGTGCCAGCAGCCCCAGACAGGGAGAGCAGTACTTC	CASSPRQGEQYF
TRBV5-1	TRBJ1-4	-	-	TGCGCCAGCAGCTCGTCTGTAGCAGGGCAGGAAAAGCTGTTTTTT	CASSSSVAGQEKLFF
TRBV18	TRBJ2-6	-	-	TGTGCCAGCTCACCAGGGCCAGGGGCGCTGGGGGCCAACGTCCTGACTTTC	CASSPGPGALGANVLTF
TRBV30	TRBJ2-3	TRBD1	-	TGTGCCTGGAGTCAGGGGGCTTGGGCAGATACGCAGTATTTT	CAWSQGAWADTQYF
TRBV6-4	TRBJ2-2	-	-	TGTGCCAGCAGTGGGCAGGGAGGCACCGGGGAGCTGTTTTTT	CASSGQGGTGELFF
TRBV19	TRBJ2-7	-	-	TGTGCCAGTAGTATGTGGGGAGACGAGCAGTACTTC	CASSMWGDEQYF
TRBV2	TRBJ2-7	-	-	TGTGCCAGCAGTGAAGATGGGGCAGCCTACGAGCAGTACTTC	CASSEDGAAYEQYF
TRBV19	TRBJ2-2	TRBD2	-	TGTGCCACTCACATGGGACTAGCCCACACCGGGGAGCTGTTTTTT	CATHMGLAHTGELFF
TRBV4-3	TRBJ2-2	TRBD1	-	TGCGCCAGCAGCCACGAACGACAGGGTTGGACCGGGGAGCTGTTTTTT	CASSHERQGWTGELFF
TRBV5-8	TRBJ1-3	-	-	TGTGCCAGCAGCCCGACGTACAGCTCTGGAAACACCATATATTTT	CASSPTYSSGNTIYF